The rows below give T cell receptor beta chains drawn from one sample of a study of T cells after yellow fever vaccination. TCRdb recomputed calls from the 5' RACE reads with MiXCR, one row per CDR3 protein. The table includes about 120,000 distinct CDR3 sequences, 7.5% to 10% detected once. This specimen consisted of CD8+ T cells sorted from PBMCs, obtained on the day of the yellow fever booster vaccination. The source of these receptors is a young man who received the YFV17D yellow fever vaccine. CDR3s include the opening cysteine and the closing phenylalanine or tryptophan. Each record gives: clone size, J gene, D gene, V gene, CDR3 DNA, CDR3 protein. D genes are given only for firm matches. Clone size is shown for a subset of rows, as once, few, many or a class of expanded clone.

few TRBJ2-7 NA TRBV7-9 TGTGCCAGCAGCATAACTAGCGAGCAGTACTTC CASSITSEQYF
NA TRBJ1-2 TRBD1 TRBV9 TGTGCCAGCAGCGGCGGACAGGAGGAAATCTATGGCTACACCTTC CASSGGQEEIYGYTF
few TRBJ1-2 TRBD1 TRBV27 TGTGCCAGCAGTCCCGGGACAGGGGTATTGTATGGCTACACCTTC CASSPGTGVLYGYTF
NA TRBJ2-3 NA TRBV6-5 TGTGCCAGCAGTTACTCCAACTTCCGAGGGGGGGGCACAGATACGCAGTATTTT CASSYSNFRGGGTDTQYF
NA TRBJ2-3 TRBD2 TRBV9 TGTGCCAGCACCAATTCGGGGGGGCGGCCAGATACGCAGTATTTT CASTNSGGRPDTQYF
few TRBJ2-6 NA TRBV6-5 TGTGCCAGCAGCCCGGGGAGCCCTGGGGCCAACGTCCTGACTTTC CASSPGSPGANVLTF
once TRBJ1-2 NA TRBV5-6 TGTGCCAGCAGCTGGGACACTTCTAACTATGGCTACACCTTC CASSWDTSNYGYTF
few TRBJ2-3 TRBD2 TRBV11-2 TGTGCCAGCAGCTCTCTGACTAGCGGGGGGACAGATACGCAGTATTTT CASSSLTSGGTDTQYF
few TRBJ1-1 NA TRBV18 TGTGCCAGCTCATCCATAAGTTTGAACACTGAAGCTTTCTTT CASSSISLNTEAFF
few TRBJ2-5 NA TRBV28 TGTGCCAGCAGTCCTGGGGCAGAAGAGACCCAGTACTTC CASSPGAEETQYF
NA TRBJ2-5 NA TRBV10-3 TGTGCCATCAGTGGAACAGAGAACCAAGAGACCCAGTACTTC CAISGTENQETQYF
NA TRBJ2-7 TRBD2 TRBV7-8 TGTGCCAGCAGCGGTGGGGGGGAGGTCGACGAGCAGTACTTC CASSGGGEVDEQYF
NA TRBJ2-3 TRBD2 TRBV7-9 TGTGCCAGCAGCGGCCGGGAGGGGTCGCGACACACAGATACGCAGTATTTT CASSGREGSRHTDTQYF
NA TRBJ2-6 TRBD1 TRBV18 TGTGCCAGCTCACCATTCCGGCCCAACTGGGACAGGCTGGGGCGGGGGGCCAACGTCCTGACTTTC CASSPFRPNWDRLGRGANVLTF